The 2 T cell receptor beta chains below all came from one sample that was sequenced in a study of a mutant IDH1 vaccine in newly diagnosed glioma (dated by TCRdb to about 2021). Library construction relied on the immunoSEQ multiplex PCR assay. TCRdb holds this immuneACCESS table with in-frame rearrangements only. Some clones are missing; in checked studies, unresolved V genes explain under half, and the rest has no known cause. The sample table holds about 34,000 clones, of which approximately 90% were seen once. More than 10% of the sample is held by the ten biggest clonotypes. No antigen is known for these receptors. The sample's time point label is to be understood as: week 47, end of study. Every vaccine dose consisted of 300 ug of a 20-mer mutant IDH1 peptide in Montanide, administered subcutaneously together with topical imiquimod. The sequences come from PBMCs, collected from a glioma patient whose treatment included an IDH1 peptide vaccine. All receptors come from a woman aged 30 to 39 with glioma.

The rearrangement uses TRBV6-5 and TRBJ1-2; D is unclear. CDR3 length equals 15 residues. Germline V gene sequence: CDR1 MNHEY, CDR2 SVGAGI. Trimming cost V 4 bases and J 4 bases, with 16 bases left between them. DNA of the CDR3: TGTGCCAGCAGTTCGGTGCCGGCTGGACTCTATGGCTACACCTTC. Its protein is CASSSVPAGLYGYTF.

The chain links TRBV5-6 to TRBJ1-5; possibly TRBD1 for D (5 bases). The CDR3 sequence is 14 residues long. Trimming took 0 bases from V and 6 from J, leaving 10 bases between them. Germline values: CDR1 SGHDT, CDR2 YYEEEE. Here the CDR3 reads CASSLAGASQPQHF. The CDR3 region has the DNA TGTGCCAGCAGCTTGGCTGGGGCTAGTCAGCCCCAGCATTTT.